This TCR beta chain is drawn from a study of cytomegalovirus exposure and HLA in healthy donors. Study-level findings and limits: Cytomegalovirus-associated status was assigned to about 180 TCR beta chains. When analyzed later, a missense DCLRE1C variant was found to be linked to TCR beta V- and J-gene trimming.

To note about this clone: Its cognate antigen is unknown.

Germline CDR1 is SGHRS and CDR2 is YFSETQ. Losses at the gene ends were 3 bases for V and 3 bases for J; bases not matched to a gene: 12. CDR3 length equals 16 residues. Amplification used 60 Vbeta primers and 13 Jbeta primers. Produced via immunoSEQ multiplex PCR; TCRdb's table is partial and in-frame only. The sample shows around 100,000 clones, 55% to 70% of them seen only once. The receptor was isolated from a woman aged 30 to 39 in good health and CMV-seronegative. V usage is TRBV5-1 and J usage is TRBJ2-7; TRBD1 agrees at 7 bases. The source material was PBMCs. The DNA of the CDR3 is TGCGCCAGCAGCTCGCCGACAGGGAATAGGGGCTACGAGCAGTACTTC. This gives the protein CASSSPTGNRGYEQYF. Variable domain in full (rest from reference TRBV5-1 and TRBJ2-7): KAGVTQTPRYLIKTRGQQVTLSCSPISGHRSVSWYQQTPGQGLQFLFEYFSETQRNKGNFPGRFSGRQFSNSRSEMNVSTLELGDSALYLCASSSPTGNRGYEQYFGPGTRLTVT.